These 11 T cell receptor beta chains were sequenced from one sample in a study of shared clonotypes between healthy human individuals. TCRdb's copy holds only in-frame clones and misses some; the assay was immunoSEQ multiplex PCR. The sample has about a million clones, about 80% seen once; the top ten hold about 1.4%. Material for sequencing was memory CD4+ T cells sorted from blood. Subset defined: CD45RA-negative fraction. Source of these receptors: a man between 18 and 35 years old in good health.

J is TRBJ2-7 and V is TRBV27; tentative D call: TRBD1 (6 bases). V was pared by 5 bases and J by 2 bases, with 13 bases between. The CDR3 loop spans 14 amino acids. CDR1 and CDR2 from the germline V gene are MNHEY and SMNVEV (reference sequence). CDR3 region: CASSSLGQTYEQYF. The CDR3 DNA follows: TGTGCCAGCAGTAGTCTAGGACAGACCTACGAGCAGTACTTC.

The chain joins TRBV19 to TRBJ1-1, with D perhaps TRBD1 (5 bases). The CDR3 is 14 amino acids. The V end was cut by 7 bases, the J end by 1 base, with 13 bases between. Germline V lookup: CDR1 LNHDA, CDR2 SQIVND (reference sequence). The CDR3 DNA reads TGTGCCAGTAAAGGGACGGGAGCGAACACTGAAGCTTTCTTT. Translation gives CASKGTGANTEAFF.

The V and J genes are TRBV14 and TRBJ2-5, with TRBD2 matching 10 bases. This CDR3 spans 14 amino acids. V trimming: 4 bases; J trimming: 5 bases; junction bases outside the gene matches: 4. Germline CDR1 and CDR2: SGHDN and FVKESK. CDR3 in amino acids: CASSRLAGVETQYF. The CDR3 nucleotides read TGTGCCAGCAGCCGGCTAGCGGGAGTGGAGACCCAGTACTTC.

The rearrangement uses TRBV5-1 and TRBJ1-5, with TRBD1 as a possible D gene (6 bases). With 1 base removed from V and 1 base from J, the gap between germline ends came to 9 bases. Germline assignment: CDR1 SGHRS and CDR2 YFSETQ. The CDR3 runs to 15 residues. CDR3 nucleotide sequence: TGCGCCAGCAGCTTGACAGGGTTGAGCAATCAGCCCCAGCATTTT. Translated, it gives CASSLTGLSNQPQHF. Combining the CDR3 with reference TRBV5-1 and TRBJ1-5 gives the whole variable domain KAGVTQTPRYLIKTRGQQVTLSCSPISGHRSVSWYQQTPGQGLQFLFEYFSETQRNKGNFPGRFSGRQFSNSRSEMNVSTLELGDSALYLCASSLTGLSNQPQHFGDGTRLSIL.

The V and J genes are TRBV6-1 and TRBJ2-7; TRBD1 aligns across 7 bases. CDR1 and CDR2 from the germline V gene are MNHNS and SASEGT. There are 13 residues in the CDR3. Unmatched junction bases numbered 11, after V lost 5 bases and J lost 10 bases. The CDR3 DNA is TGTGCCAGCAGTCTACCTCCGGGACAGACTCAGTACTTC. The encoded protein is CASSLPPGQTQYF.

The chain couples TRBV7-2 to TRBJ1-2, with D maybe TRBD1 (5 bases). The length of the CDR3 is 13 residues. Germline V lookup: CDR1 SGHTA, CDR2 FQGNSA. V lost 3 bases to trimming and J lost 8 bases, with 13 bases between them. This CDR3 is CASSFPTVQGYTF. The DNA for the CDR3 is TGTGCCAGCAGCTTTCCGACAGTTCAGGGCTACACCTTC.

This clone has a count of ten or more. The chain is built from TRBV29-1 and TRBJ2-3; TRBD2 is a possible D gene (5 bases). Germline CDR1 and CDR2: SQVTM and ANQGSEA. This CDR3 contains 12 residues. V dropped 0 bases and J dropped 10 bases, with 11 bases sitting between them. The CDR3 spells CSVEDPGRPQYF. As DNA, the CDR3 is TGCAGCGTTGAAGATCCGGGGAGACCGCAGTATTTT.

The chain employs TRBV7-2 and TRBJ2-1, with TRBD1 matching over 9 bases. Germline V gene data show CDR1 as SGHTA and CDR2 as FQGNSA. This CDR3 has 13 residues. The V and J ends lost 5 bases and 6 bases, in that order; junction bases with no gene match: 2. CDR3 amino acids: CASSRTGANEQFF. The CDR3 region has the DNA TGTGCCAGCAGCAGGACAGGGGCCAATGAGCAGTTCTTC.

The chain employs TRBV5-1 and TRBJ2-1; the D is unclear. The CDR3 sequence is 15 residues long. With 0 bases removed from V and 8 bases from J, the gap between germline ends came to 15 bases. The germline CDR1 and CDR2 sequences are SGHRS and YFSETQ. CDR3 loop: CASSLADSGRDEQFF. Here the CDR3 DNA reads TGCGCCAGCAGCTTGGCCGATTCGGGTCGGGATGAGCAGTTCTTC. The whole variable domain, remainder taken from reference TRBV5-1 and TRBJ2-1, is KAGVTQTPRYLIKTRGQQVTLSCSPISGHRSVSWYQQTPGQGLQFLFEYFSETQRNKGNFPGRFSGRQFSNSRSEMNVSTLELGDSALYLCASSLADSGRDEQFFGPGTRLTVL.

This chain uses TRBV2 with TRBJ1-1, with TRBD1 matching 8 bases. CDR1 and CDR2 from the germline V gene are SNHLY and FYNNEI. The CDR3 runs 15 residues. V gave up 6 bases and J gave up 1 base; unmatched junction bases: 7. This chain's CDR3 is CASSLAGGRNTEAFF. The CDR3 nucleotides are TGTGCCAGCAGCCTGGCAGGGGGCCGGAACACTGAAGCTTTCTTT. The variable domain in full, with the rest retrieved from reference TRBV2 and TRBJ1-1, is EPEVTQTPSHQVTQMGQEVILRCVPISNHLYFYWYRQILGQKVEFLVSFYNNEISEKSEIFDDQFSVERPDGSNFTLKIRSTKLEDSAMYFCASSLAGGRNTEAFFGQGTRLTVV.

CDR3 region: CASSPRNRPVGTDTQYF. CDR3 nucleotide sequence: TGTGCCAGCTCACCACGGAACAGGCCCGTGGGCACAGATACGCAGTATTTT. This chain joins TRBV18 and TRBJ2-3; TRBD1 is a possible D gene (5 bases). Trimming pared 1 base from V and 1 base from J, leaving 15 bases between. Germline V gene data show CDR1 as KGHSH and CDR2 as LQKENI. The CDR3 length is 17 residues.